This T cell receptor (beta chain) came from a study of T cell responses to AZD1222 COVID-19 vaccine. Study information: Both about-4-week and about-12-week second-dose recipients were combined. Study-wide findings and caveats: A rise in Spike-specific TCR breadth and depth followed two AZD1222 doses. After the peak T cell response, and only then, were repertoires sampled.

Sequenced by immunoSEQ multiplex PCR; TCRdb stores in-frame clones only, minus some. The sample shows some 150,000 clones, 75% to 95% of them seen only once. From germline, CDR1 is SNHLY and CDR2 FYNNEI. Between the trimmed V and J ends, which lost 3 bases and 4 bases, there was a span of 12 bases. CDR3 length: 14 residues. On this clone itself: No antigen is known for it.

Source: peripheral blood, taken on day 0 of AZD1222 vaccination. The chain joins TRBV2 to TRBJ1-1; a weak D match, TRBD1 (6 bases). The receptor comes from an adult in good health. The CDR3 here is CASSDQGYRTEAFF. The CDR3 nucleotides read TGTGCCAGCAGTGATCAGGGGTACCGCACTGAAGCTTTCTTT. The whole variable domain, filled in from reference TRBV2 and TRBJ1-1, reads EPEVTQTPSHQVTQMGQEVILRCVPISNHLYFYWYRQILGQKVEFLVSFYNNEISEKSEIFDDQFSVERPDGSNFTLKIRSTKLEDSAMYFCASSDQGYRTEAFFGQGTRLTVV.